The present TCR beta chain was sequenced within a study of monozygotic twins with inflammatory bowel disease. Findings of the study overall: It was observed that concordant and discordant twins did not differ in repertoire similarity, possibly given limited power. Relative to healthy twins, IBD patients had fewer clonotypes in common with others, a gap that was especially apparent with disease activity.

Germline CDR1 is KGHSH and CDR2 is LQKENI. The CDR3 is 15 amino acids. Skipping T cell sorting, the study isolated total RNA directly from whole blood. TCRdb reprocessed the 5' RACE reads, keeping one entry per CDR3 protein, no DNA. The listing contains roughly 160,000 distinct CDR3 sequences. A remark on this clonotype: Its antigen remains unknown.

Material for sequencing was blood. The source of this sequence is a human donor with ulcerative colitis or Crohn's disease, or a healthy co-twin of an affected twin (not recorded which). The chain has TRBV18 and TRBJ2-7; TCRdb's D gene call, TRBD1, goes unchecked for lack of DNA. The CDR3 is CASSPPSAGPGEQYF.